This T cell receptor beta chain derives from a study of identifying expanded T cells in peripheral blood. Generated by immunoSEQ multiplex PCR, the TCRdb table keeps only in-frame clones and is missing some. The data contain some 80,000 clones, roughly 90% of them seen just once; the ten biggest clones take up around 7%. CDR1 and CDR2 from the germline V gene are KGHSH and LQKENI. Trimming cost V 0 bases and J 3 bases, with 8 bases left between them. CDR3 size: 14 residues. Study-wide results and limits: Across healthy donors, higher total template counts meant significantly greater roughly two-week count variance. About 1.2 clones differed between technical replicates, versus around 15 and 18 over time.

This clone came up a few times. Its cognate antigen is unknown. Healthy donors had no documented immune events, such as infections, while sampled. V and J are TRBV18 and TRBJ1-2, with a weak D call TRBD1 (5 bases). This TCR was recovered from a person aged 18 to 70 in good health. The specimen sequenced was blood. CDR3 nucleotide sequence: TGTGCCAGCTCACCACCGGGACGGGACTATGGCTACACCTTC. Its protein product is CASSPPGRDYGYTF.